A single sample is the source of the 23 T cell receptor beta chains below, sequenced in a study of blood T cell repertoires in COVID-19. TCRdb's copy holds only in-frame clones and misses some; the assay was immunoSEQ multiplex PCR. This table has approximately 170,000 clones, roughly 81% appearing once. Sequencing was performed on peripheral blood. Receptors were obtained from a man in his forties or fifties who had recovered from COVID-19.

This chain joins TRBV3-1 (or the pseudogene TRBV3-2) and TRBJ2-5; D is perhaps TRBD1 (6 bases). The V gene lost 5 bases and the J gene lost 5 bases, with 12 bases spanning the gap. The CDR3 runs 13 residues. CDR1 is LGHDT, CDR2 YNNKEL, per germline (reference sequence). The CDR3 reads CASSSTGWETQYF. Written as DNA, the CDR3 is TGTGCCAGCAGCTCCACAGGGTGGGAGACCCAGTACTTC.

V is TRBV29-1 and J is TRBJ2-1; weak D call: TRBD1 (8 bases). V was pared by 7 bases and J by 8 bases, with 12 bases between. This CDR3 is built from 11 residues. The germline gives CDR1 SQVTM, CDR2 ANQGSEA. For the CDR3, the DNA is TGCAGCGCCACAGGGGGGGATGAGCAGTTCTTC. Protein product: CSATGGDEQFF.

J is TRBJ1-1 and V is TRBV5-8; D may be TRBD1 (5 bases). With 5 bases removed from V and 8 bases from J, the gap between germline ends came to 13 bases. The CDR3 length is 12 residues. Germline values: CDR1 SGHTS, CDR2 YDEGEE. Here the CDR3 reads CASRFDSDEAFF. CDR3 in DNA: TGTGCCAGCAGGTTCGACAGTGACGAAGCTTTCTTT.

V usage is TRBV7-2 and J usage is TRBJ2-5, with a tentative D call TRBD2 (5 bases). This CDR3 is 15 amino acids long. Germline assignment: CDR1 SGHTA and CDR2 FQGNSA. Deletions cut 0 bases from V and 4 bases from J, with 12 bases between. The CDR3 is CASSLAMGRGETQYF. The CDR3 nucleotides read TGTGCCAGCAGCTTAGCCATGGGTCGGGGAGAGACCCAGTACTTC.

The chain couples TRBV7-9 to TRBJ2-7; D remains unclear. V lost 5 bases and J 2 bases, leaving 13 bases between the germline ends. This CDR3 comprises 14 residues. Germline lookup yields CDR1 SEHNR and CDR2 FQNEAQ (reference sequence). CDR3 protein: CASSPSATTYEQYF. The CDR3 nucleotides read TGTGCCAGCAGCCCGTCGGCTACTACCTACGAGCAGTACTTC.

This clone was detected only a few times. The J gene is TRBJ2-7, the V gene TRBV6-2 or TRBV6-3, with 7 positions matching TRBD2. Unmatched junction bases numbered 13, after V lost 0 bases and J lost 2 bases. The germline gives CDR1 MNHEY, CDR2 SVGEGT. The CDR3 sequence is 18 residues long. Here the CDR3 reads CASSYSTASSSGTYEQYF. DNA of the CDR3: TGTGCCAGCAGTTACTCGACGGCATCATCAAGCGGGACCTACGAGCAGTACTTC.

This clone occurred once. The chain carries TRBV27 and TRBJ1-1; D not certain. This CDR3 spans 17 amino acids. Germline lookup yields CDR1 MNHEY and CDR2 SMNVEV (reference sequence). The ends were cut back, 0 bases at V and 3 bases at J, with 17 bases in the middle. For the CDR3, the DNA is TGTGCCAGCAGTTTATCTCCAGCCGCCCCCGGGGACACTGAAGCTTTCTTT. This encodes CASSLSPAAPGDTEAFF.

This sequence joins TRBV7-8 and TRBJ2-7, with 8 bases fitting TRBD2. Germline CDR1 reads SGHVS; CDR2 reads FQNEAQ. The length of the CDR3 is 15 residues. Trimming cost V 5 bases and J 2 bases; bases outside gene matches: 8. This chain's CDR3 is CASSTKLAETYEQYF. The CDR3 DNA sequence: TGTGCCAGCAGCACGAAACTAGCGGAGACCTACGAGCAGTACTTC.

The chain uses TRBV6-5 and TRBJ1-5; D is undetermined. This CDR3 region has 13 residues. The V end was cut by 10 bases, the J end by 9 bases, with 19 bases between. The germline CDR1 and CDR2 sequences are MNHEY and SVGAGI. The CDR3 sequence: CATGVGPEWPQHF. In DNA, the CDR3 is TGTGCCACCGGGGTTGGGCCTGAATGGCCCCAGCATTTT.

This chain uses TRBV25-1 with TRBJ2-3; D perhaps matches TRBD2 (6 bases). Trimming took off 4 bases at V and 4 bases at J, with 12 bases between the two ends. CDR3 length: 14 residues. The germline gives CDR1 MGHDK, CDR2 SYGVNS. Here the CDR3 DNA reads TGTGCCAGCAGTGCAGGGAGGTTGTCAGATACGCAGTATTTT. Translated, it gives CASSAGRLSDTQYF.

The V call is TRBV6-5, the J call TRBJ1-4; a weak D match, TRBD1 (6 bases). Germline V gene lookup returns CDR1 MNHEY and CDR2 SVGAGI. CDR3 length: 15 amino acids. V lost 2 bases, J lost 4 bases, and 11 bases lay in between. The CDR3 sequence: CASSYGQTRNEKLFF. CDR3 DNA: TGTGCCAGCAGTTACGGACAGACACGTAATGAAAAACTGTTTTTT.

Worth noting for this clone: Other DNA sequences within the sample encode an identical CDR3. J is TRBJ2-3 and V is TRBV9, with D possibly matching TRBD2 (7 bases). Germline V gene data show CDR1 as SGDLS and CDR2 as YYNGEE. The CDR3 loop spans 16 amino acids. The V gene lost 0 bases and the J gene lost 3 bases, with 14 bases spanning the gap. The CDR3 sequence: CASSVGGGASTDTQYF. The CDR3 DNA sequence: TGTGCCAGCAGCGTAGGTGGGGGGGCCTCGACAGATACGCAGTATTTT.

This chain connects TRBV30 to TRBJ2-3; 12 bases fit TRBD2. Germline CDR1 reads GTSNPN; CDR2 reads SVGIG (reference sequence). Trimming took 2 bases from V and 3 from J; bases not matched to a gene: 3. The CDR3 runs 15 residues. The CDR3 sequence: CAWSIGLAGTDTQYF. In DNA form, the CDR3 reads TGTGCCTGGAGTATAGGACTAGCGGGAACAGATACGCAGTATTTT.

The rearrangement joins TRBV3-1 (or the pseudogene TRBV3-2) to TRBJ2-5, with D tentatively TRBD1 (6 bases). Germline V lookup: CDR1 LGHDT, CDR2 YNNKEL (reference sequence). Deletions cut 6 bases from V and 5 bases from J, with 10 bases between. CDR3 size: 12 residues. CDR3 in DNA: TGTGCCAGCAGGCTAACAGGGGAGACCCAGTACTTC. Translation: CASRLTGETQYF.

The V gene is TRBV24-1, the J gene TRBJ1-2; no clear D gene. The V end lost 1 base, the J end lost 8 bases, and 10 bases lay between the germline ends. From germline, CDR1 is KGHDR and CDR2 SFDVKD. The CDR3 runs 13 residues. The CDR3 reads CATSDFGVSGYTF. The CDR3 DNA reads TGTGCCACCAGTGATTTCGGAGTATCAGGCTACACCTTC.

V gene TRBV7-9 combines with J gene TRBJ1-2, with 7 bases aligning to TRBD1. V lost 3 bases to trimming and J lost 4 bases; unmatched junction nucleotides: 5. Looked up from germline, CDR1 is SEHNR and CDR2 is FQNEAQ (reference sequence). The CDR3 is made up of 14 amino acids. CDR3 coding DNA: TGTGCCAGCAGCTTCGAGGGGGCGGGCTATGGCTACACCTTC. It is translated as CASSFEGAGYGYTF.

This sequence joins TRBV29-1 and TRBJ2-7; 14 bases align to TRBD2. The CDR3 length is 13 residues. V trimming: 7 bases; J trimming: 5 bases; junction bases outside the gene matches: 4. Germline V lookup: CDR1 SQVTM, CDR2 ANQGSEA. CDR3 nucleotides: TGCAGCGGCCTGGGACTAGCGGGAGACGAGCAGTACTTC. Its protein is CSGLGLAGDEQYF.

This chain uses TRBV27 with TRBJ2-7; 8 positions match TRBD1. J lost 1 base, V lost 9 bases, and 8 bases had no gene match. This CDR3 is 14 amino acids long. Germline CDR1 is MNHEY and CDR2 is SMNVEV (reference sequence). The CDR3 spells CASTGGGHSYEQYF. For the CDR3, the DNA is TGTGCCAGTACAGGGGGAGGACATTCCTACGAGCAGTACTTC.

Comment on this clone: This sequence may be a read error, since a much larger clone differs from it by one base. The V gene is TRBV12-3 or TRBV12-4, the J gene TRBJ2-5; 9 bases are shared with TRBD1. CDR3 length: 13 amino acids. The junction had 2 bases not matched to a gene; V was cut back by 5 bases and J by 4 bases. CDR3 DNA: TGTGCCAGCAGTCCGGACAGGGGAGAGACCCAGTACTTC. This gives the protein CASSPDRGETQYF.

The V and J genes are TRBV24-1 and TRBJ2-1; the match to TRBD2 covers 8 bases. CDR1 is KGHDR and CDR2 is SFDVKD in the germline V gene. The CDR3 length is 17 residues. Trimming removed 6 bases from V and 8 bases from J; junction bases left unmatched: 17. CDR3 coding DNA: TGTGCCACCAGTCCCCGATTTGAAGCGGGAGTTACGGATGAGCAGTTCTTC. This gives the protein CATSPRFEAGVTDEQFF.

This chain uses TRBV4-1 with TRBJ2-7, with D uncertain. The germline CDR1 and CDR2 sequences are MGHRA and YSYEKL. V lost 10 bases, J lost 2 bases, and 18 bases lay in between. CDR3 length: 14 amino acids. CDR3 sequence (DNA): TGCGCCACCTCAAATATCGGCGGAACCTACGAGCAGTACTTC. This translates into CATSNIGGTYEQYF.

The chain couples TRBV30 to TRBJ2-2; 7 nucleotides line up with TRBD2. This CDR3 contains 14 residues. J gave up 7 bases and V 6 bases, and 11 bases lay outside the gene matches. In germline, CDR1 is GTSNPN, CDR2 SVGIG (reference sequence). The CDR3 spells CACPKGLGIGELFF. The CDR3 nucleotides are TGTGCCTGCCCAAAAGGACTAGGGATCGGGGAGCTGTTTTTT.

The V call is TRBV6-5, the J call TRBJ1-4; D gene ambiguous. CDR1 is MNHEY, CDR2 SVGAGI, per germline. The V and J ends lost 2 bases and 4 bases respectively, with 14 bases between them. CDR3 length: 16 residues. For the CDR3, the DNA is TGTGCCAGCAGTTACGTGGTGGCGGTGGGTAATGAAAAACTGTTTTTT. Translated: CASSYVVAVGNEKLFF.